This T cell receptor beta chain was sequenced during a study of T cell changes during pregnancy in multiple sclerosis. The table came from immunoSEQ multiplex PCR; TCRdb's copy has only in-frame clones and leaves some out. Of about 73,000 clones in the sample, 85% to 95% were seen once. V was pared by 5 bases and J by 5 bases, with 6 bases of the junction left unmatched. CDR1 SGHRS and CDR2 YFSETQ come from the germline V gene. This CDR3 contains 13 residues. This receptor was identified in a female donor in good health, enrolled as a control in a pregnancy study. This material consisted of peripheral blood, taken in the third trimester of pregnancy. The J gene is TRBJ2-7, the V gene TRBV5-1; TRBD1 matches at 8 bases. In DNA form, the CDR3 reads TGCGCCAGCAGTTACTCAGGGGGCGACGAGCAGTACTTC. Translation gives CASSYSGGDEQYF.